This TCR beta chain was identified during a study of OX40 agonist ivuxolimab in advanced cancers. Across the study: Dosing consisted of intravenous ivuxolimab at 0.01 to 10 mg/kg every 2 weeks. Study outcomes and limitations: Among T cells, CD8+ cells averaged more expanded clones than CD4+ cells. Partial responders dosed at 0.1-3.0 mg/kg displayed clonal expansion ranking among the lowest.

Using immunoSEQ multiplex PCR, the repertoire was profiled, and TCRdb retains in-frame clones only, with some absent. The table shows about 41,000 clones, with 84% occurring only once. The CDR3 is made up of 13 amino acids. The germline CDR1 and CDR2 sequences are KGHSH and LQKENI. Patients were excluded for autoimmune disease history or systemic immunosuppression. A note on this clone: Antigen specificity is unknown. An end of the junction does not agree with germline; a read error may underlie this.

This clonotype was sampled from an adult with an advanced solid tumor such as melanoma, head and neck, liver or kidney cancer. Source: CD4+ or CD8+ T cells sorted from blood, taken in a trial of the OX40 agonist ivuxolimab. This chain uses TRBV18 with TRBJ2-2; D ambiguous. For the CDR3, the DNA is TGTGCCAGCTCAACACCCTCGGCCGGGGAGCTGTTTTTT. This encodes CASSTPSAGELFF.